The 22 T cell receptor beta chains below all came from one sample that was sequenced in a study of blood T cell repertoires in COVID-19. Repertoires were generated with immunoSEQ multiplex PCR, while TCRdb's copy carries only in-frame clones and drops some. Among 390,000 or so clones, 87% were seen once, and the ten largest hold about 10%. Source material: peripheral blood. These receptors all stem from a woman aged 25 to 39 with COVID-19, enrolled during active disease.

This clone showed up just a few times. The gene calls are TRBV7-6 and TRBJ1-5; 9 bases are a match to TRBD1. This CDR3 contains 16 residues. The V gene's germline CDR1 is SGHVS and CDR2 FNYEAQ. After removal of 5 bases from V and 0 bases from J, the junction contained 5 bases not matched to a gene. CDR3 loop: CASSAGTGPSNQPQHF. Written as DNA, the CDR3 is TGTGCCAGCAGCGCCGGGACAGGGCCTAGCAATCAGCCCCAGCATTTT.

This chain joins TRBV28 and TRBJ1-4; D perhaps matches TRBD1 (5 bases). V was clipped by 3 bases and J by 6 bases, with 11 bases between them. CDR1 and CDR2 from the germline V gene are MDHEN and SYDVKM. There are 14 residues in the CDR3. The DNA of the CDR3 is TGTGCCAGCAGTTTCTGGGGCTTCCATGAAAAACTGTTTTTT. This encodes CASSFWGFHEKLFF.

In nucleotides, the CDR3 is TGTGCCAGCGCGCTAGCGGAGGGGGGCACAGATACGCAGTATTTT. Amino acid sequence: CASALAEGGTDTQYF. The chain has TRBV6-5 and TRBJ2-3, with a tentative D call TRBD2 (7 bases). Trimming took 8 bases from V and 1 from J, leaving 16 bases between them. Germline V gene data show CDR1 as MNHEY and CDR2 as SVGAGI. The CDR3 is 15 amino acids.

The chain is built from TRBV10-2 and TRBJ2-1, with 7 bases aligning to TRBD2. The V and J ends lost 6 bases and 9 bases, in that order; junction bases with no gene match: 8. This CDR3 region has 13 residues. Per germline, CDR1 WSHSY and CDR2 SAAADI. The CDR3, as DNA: TGCGCCAGCAGACTAGCGATGGCGGGTGAGCAGTTCTTC. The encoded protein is CASRLAMAGEQFF.

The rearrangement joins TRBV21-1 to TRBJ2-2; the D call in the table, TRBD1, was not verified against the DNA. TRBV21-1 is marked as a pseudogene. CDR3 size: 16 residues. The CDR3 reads CASSKAQWPNTGELFF. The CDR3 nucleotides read TGTGCCAGCAGCAAAGCGCAGTGGCCGAACACCGGGGAGCTGTTTTTT.

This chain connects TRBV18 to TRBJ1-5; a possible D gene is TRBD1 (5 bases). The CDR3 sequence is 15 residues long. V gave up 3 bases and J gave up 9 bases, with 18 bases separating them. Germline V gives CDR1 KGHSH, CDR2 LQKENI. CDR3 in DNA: TGTGCCAGCTCACCGGAGGACACAGCGGGTCGGCCCCAGCATTTT. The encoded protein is CASSPEDTAGRPQHF. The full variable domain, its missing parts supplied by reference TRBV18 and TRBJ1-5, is NAGVMQNPRHLVRRRGQEARLRCSPMKGHSHVYWYRQLPEEGLKFMVYLQKENIIDESGMPKERFSAEFPKEGPSILRIQQVVRGDSAAYFCASSPEDTAGRPQHFGDGTRLSIL.

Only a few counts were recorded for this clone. CDR3 sequence: CASSVRGGPYNEQFF. The CDR3 DNA reads TGTGCCAGCAGCGTTAGGGGTGGGCCCTACAATGAGCAGTTCTTC. The chain recombines TRBV9 with TRBJ2-1, with D possibly being TRBD1 (5 bases). With 2 bases removed from V and 2 bases from J, the gap between germline ends came to 11 bases. Germline lookup yields CDR1 SGDLS and CDR2 YYNGEE. This CDR3 contains 15 residues.

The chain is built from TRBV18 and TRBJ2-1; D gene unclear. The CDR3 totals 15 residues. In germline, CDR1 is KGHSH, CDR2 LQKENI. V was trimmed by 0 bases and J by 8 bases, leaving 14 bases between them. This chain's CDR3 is CASSPPLLVDDEQFF. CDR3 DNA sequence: TGTGCCAGCTCACCACCGCTGCTAGTCGACGATGAGCAGTTCTTC.

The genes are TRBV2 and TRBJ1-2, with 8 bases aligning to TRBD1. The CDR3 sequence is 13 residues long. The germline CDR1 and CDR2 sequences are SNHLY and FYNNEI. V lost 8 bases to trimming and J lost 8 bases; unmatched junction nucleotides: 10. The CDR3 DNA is TGTGCCAGCTTCCGTGACAGGGGCAACGGCTACACCTTC. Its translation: CASFRDRGNGYTF.

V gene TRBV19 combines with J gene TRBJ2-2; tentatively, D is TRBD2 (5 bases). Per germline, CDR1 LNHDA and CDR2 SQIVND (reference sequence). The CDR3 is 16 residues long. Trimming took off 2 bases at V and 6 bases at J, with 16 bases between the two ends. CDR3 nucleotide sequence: TGTGCCAGTAGTATAAGTTTTACTAGTCGTCCCGGGGAGCTGTTTTTT. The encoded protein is CASSISFTSRPGELFF.

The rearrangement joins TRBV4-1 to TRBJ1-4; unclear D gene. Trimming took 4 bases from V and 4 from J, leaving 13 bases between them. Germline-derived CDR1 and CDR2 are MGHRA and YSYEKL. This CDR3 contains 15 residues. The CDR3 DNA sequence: TGCGCCAGCAGCCTGGGGAGGCAGAATAATGAAAAACTGTTTTTT. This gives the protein CASSLGRQNNEKLFF.

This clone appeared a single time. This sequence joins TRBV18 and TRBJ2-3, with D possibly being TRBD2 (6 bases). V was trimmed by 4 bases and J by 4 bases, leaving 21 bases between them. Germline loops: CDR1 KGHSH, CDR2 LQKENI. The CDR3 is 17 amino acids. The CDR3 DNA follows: TGTGCCAGCTCACTTCCTTTGCTAGCGAAGCCCCCAGATACGCAGTATTTT. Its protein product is CASSLPLLAKPPDTQYF.

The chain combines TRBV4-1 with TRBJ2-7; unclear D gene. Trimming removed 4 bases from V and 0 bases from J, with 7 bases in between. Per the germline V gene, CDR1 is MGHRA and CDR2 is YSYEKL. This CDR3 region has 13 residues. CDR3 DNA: TGCGCCAGCAGCCCGCCTAGCTCCTACGAGCAGTACTTC. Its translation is CASSPPSSYEQYF.

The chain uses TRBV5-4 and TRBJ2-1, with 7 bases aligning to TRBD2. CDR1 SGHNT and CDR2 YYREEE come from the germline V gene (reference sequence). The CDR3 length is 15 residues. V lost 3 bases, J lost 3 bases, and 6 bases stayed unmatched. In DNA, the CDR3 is TGTGCCAGCAGCTCCCGGGGCGGGAGCTACAATGAGCAGTTCTTC. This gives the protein CASSSRGGSYNEQFF.

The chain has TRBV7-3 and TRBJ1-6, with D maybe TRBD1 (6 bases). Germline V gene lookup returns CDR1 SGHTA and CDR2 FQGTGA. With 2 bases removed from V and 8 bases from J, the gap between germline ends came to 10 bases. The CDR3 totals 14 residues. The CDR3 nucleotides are TGTGCCAGCAGCTTATCAGGGGCTTATTCACCCCTCCACTTT. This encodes CASSLSGAYSPLHF. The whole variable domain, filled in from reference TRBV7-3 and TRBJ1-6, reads GAGVSQTPSNKVTEKGKYVELRCDPISGHTALYWYRQSLGQGPEFLIYFQGTGAADDSGLPNDRFFAVRPEGSVSTLKIQRTERGDSAVYLCASSLSGAYSPLHFGNGTRLTVT.

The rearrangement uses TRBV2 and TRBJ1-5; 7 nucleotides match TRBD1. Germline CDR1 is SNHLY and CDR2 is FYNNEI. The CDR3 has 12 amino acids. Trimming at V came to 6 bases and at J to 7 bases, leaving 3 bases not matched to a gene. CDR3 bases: TGTGCCAGCAGGGGGACAGCGCAGCCCCAGCATTTT. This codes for CASRGTAQPQHF.

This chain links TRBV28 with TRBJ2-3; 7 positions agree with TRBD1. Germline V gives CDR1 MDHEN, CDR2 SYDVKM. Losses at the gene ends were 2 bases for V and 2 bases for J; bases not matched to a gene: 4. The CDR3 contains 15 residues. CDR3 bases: TGTGCCAGCAGTTTAGGGGACAGACACACAGATACGCAGTATTTT. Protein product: CASSLGDRHTDTQYF.

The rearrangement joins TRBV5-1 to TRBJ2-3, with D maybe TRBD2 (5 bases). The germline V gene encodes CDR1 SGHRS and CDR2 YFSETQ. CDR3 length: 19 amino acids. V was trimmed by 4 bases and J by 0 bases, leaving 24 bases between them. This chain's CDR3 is CASSLIPGKYTPSTDTQYF. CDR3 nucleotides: TGCGCCAGCAGCCTAATACCGGGGAAATATACGCCCAGCACAGATACGCAGTATTTT. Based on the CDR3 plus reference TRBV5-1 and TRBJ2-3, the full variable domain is KAGVTQTPRYLIKTRGQQVTLSCSPISGHRSVSWYQQTPGQGLQFLFEYFSETQRNKGNFPGRFSGRQFSNSRSEMNVSTLELGDSALYLCASSLIPGKYTPSTDTQYFGPGTRLTVL.

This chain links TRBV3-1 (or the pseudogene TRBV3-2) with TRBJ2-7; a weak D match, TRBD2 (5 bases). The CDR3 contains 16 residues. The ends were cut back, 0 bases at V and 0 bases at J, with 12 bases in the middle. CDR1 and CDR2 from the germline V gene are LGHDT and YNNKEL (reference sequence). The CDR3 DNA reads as TGTGCCAGCAGCCAAGATCGCGCTAGCAGCTCCTACGAGCAGTACTTC. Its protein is CASSQDRASSSYEQYF.

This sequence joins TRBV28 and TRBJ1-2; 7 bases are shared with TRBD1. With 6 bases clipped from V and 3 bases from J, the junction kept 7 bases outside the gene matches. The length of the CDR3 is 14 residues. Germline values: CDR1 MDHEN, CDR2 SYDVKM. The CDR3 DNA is TGTGCCAGCAGCAGGGACAGCCTTTACTATGGCTACACCTTC. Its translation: CASSRDSLYYGYTF.

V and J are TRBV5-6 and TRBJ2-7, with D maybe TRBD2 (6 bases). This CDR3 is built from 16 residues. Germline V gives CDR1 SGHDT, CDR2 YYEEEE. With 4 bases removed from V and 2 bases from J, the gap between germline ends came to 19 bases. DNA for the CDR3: TGTGCCAGCAGCGCAACCGGGACTGGGAAAGCCTACGAGCAGTACTTC. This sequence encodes CASSATGTGKAYEQYF.

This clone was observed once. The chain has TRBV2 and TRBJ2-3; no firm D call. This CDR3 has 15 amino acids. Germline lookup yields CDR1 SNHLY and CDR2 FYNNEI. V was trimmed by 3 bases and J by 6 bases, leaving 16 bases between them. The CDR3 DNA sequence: TGTGCCAGCAGTGAGATGACCCCGAGGTACGATACGCAGTATTTT. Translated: CASSEMTPRYDTQYF.